This TCR beta chain was recorded in a study of CD8+CD57+ T cells in acquired aplastic anemia. The study profiled TCR beta VDJ and CDR3 using genomic DNA as template. MiXCR, run by TCRdb on the reads, gives a single entry per CDR3 protein. Counted here are some 410,000 distinct CDR3 sequences, around 68% occurring once; the ten biggest clones make up 4%. This TCR was recovered from a human donor in good health, serving as a control. Sample: sorted CD4+, CD8+, or CD8+CD57+ T cells (not recorded which) from PBMCs.

CDR3 bases: TGTGCCAGCAGAGAAGGACAGAATCAGCCCCAGCAGTACTTC. Protein sequence: CASREGQNQPQQYF. The chain couples TRBV9 to TRBJ2-7, with D possibly matching TRBD1 (6 bases). The V end was cut by 5 bases, the J end by 8 bases, with 20 bases between. The CDR3 sequence is 14 residues long. Looked up from germline, CDR1 is SGDLS and CDR2 is YYNGEE.